This note documents a single T cell receptor beta chain sequence. The data were obtained in a study of blood T cell repertoires in COVID-19. The overall study: Acute-phase and convalescent COVID-19 samples originated in the United States, Italy and Spain. Nucleic acid was either cDNA or gDNA, and it came from T cells, B-cell-depleted T cells, or PBMCs.

Germline V gives CDR1 SNHLY, CDR2 FYNNEI. The length of the CDR3 is 15 residues. V lost 6 bases to trimming and J lost 2 bases; unmatched junction nucleotides: 8. Methods used by the authors: Reference gene primers were amplified, and this amplification served to estimate nucleated cell counts. Some clones are missing from TCRdb's copy, which holds only in-frame ones; the method was immunoSEQ multiplex PCR. V, J and clone size are taken as reported in that table, and D and trimming were inferred from the DNA itself. In the table there are 95,000 to 130,000 clones, roughly 79% of which are singletons.

The chain has TRBV2 and TRBJ1-2, with 8 nucleotides matching TRBD1. Material for sequencing was peripheral blood. This receptor was obtained from a man between 65 and 85 years old with active or convalescent COVID-19. For the CDR3, the DNA is TGTGCCAGCAGGGACTCCGGGACAGGCAACTATGGCTACACCTTC. This gives the protein CASRDSGTGNYGYTF. The full variable domain, rest sourced from reference TRBV2 and TRBJ1-2, is EPEVTQTPSHQVTQMGQEVILRCVPISNHLYFYWYRQILGQKVEFLVSFYNNEISEKSEIFDDQFSVERPDGSNFTLKIRSTKLEDSAMYFCASRDSGTGNYGYTFGSGTRLTVV.